Below are 3 T cell receptor beta chains sequenced from a single sample in a study of PD-1 blockade in classical Hodgkin lymphoma (dated by TCRdb to 2018 to 2020). The receptor library was made with the immunoSEQ multiplex PCR assay. Not all clones reach the TCRdb copy of this immuneACCESS table, which keeps in-frame sequences only. Checked studies attribute under half of the gap to unresolved V genes and leave the rest unexplained. The sample has about 30,000 clones on record, approximately 91% of them singletons. The leading ten clones occupy about 4% of the sample. Reading the label with the study, this specimen's time point is: newly diagnosed, previously untreated cHL patient sample. The sample taken for sequencing was peripheral blood mononuclear cells (PBMCs). The origin of the receptors is a human donor with classical Hodgkin lymphoma.

This clone was seen just once. The chain is built from TRBV5-8 and TRBJ1-4; D gene unclear. The ends were cut back, 2 bases at V and 0 bases at J, with 8 bases in the middle. The CDR3 length is 15 residues. The germline gives CDR1 SGHTS, CDR2 YDEGEE. CDR3 sequence: CASSLIETTNEKLFF. CDR3 coding DNA: TGTGCCAGCAGCTTAATAGAGACAACTAATGAAAAACTGTTTTTT.

The chain has TRBV10-3 and TRBJ1-3, with D tentatively TRBD1 (6 bases). The germline CDR1 and CDR2 sequences are ENHRY and SYGVKD. V dropped 4 bases and J dropped 0 bases, with 7 bases sitting between them. This CDR3 contains 14 residues. The CDR3 is CAISAGASGNTIYF. The CDR3, as DNA: TGTGCCATCAGTGCGGGGGCCTCTGGAAACACCATATATTTT.

In its sample, this clone was seen a few times. V gene TRBV7-8 combines with J gene TRBJ2-1; 8 bases agree with TRBD2. The germline CDR1 and CDR2 sequences are SGHVS and FQNEAQ. There are 16 residues in the CDR3. J was trimmed by 1 base and V by 6 bases; bases with no gene match: 8. Written as DNA, the CDR3 is TGTGCCAGCAGAATCAGCGGGAGTGCGTCCTACAATGAGCAGTTCTTC. It yields the protein CASRISGSASYNEQFF.